The present TCR beta chain was sequenced within a study of cytomegalovirus exposure and HLA in healthy donors. V lost 5 bases and J lost 1; bases outside the gene matches: 3. Germline V gene lookup returns CDR1 MNHEY and CDR2 SMNVEV (reference sequence). This CDR3 region has 14 residues. 13 Jbeta primers and 60 Vbeta primers were used for the PCR. Here immunoSEQ multiplex PCR was the method, and the copy in TCRdb shows in-frame clones only, minus some. This repertoire shows roughly 100,000 clones, approximately 85% found once; its top ten account for under 5%. Findings and limits, study-wide: Most CMV-associated TCR beta chains were later found to appear HLA-restricted. Testing in vitro showed three CMV-associated chains specific for CMV antigens.

Concerning this clone itself: What it binds is unknown.

The V call is TRBV27, the J call TRBJ1-1; 8 nucleotides line up with TRBD1. This TCR came from a man aged 25-45 years in good health and CMV-seronegative. The sequenced material came from PBMCs. The DNA of the CDR3 is TGTGCCAGCAGTATAGGGACAGGGAACACTGAAGCTTTCTTT. As protein: CASSIGTGNTEAFF.